This T cell receptor (beta chain) was recovered during a study of T cell responses to AZD1222 COVID-19 vaccine. Method: immunoSEQ multiplex PCR; TCRdb's copy keeps in-frame clones and lacks some. This sample has about 140,000 clones; roughly nine tenths occur once, and the top ten carry under 3.5%. Notes on the study in general: Spike was spanned by vaccine-associated CD4 TCRs, which were dominant at 160-218 and 743-854. Baseline testing showed seropositivity in only a handful of AZD1222 recipients.

This clone was detected once. What it binds is unknown. CDR3 size: 16 residues. V gave up 5 bases and J gave up 6 bases, with 22 bases separating them. From germline, CDR1 is SGHVS and CDR2 FQNEAQ. The TCR was taken from an adult in good health. J is TRBJ1-1 and V is TRBV7-8, with D possibly being TRBD1 (6 bases). This material consisted of peripheral blood, taken on day 0 of AZD1222 vaccination. CDR3 nucleotide sequence: TGTGCCAGCAGCCCAGGGTGGGGGCCCTCTGGGGCTGAAGCTTTCTTT. This codes for CASSPGWGPSGAEAFF. Full variable domain (rest looked up from reference TRBV7-8 and TRBJ1-1): GAGVSQSPRYKVAKRGQDVALRCDPISGHVSLFWYQQALGQGPEFLTYFQNEAQLDKSGLPSDRFFAERPEGSVSTLKIQRTQQEDSAVYLCASSPGWGPSGAEAFFGQGTRLTVV.